Below, 19 T cell receptor beta chains from the same sample are listed, as sequenced in a study of T cell repertoires in cytomegalovirus infection. TCRdb processed the reads anew with MiXCR; each CDR3 protein has one entry. The repertoire has approximately 1,000,000 distinct CDR3 sequences, approximately 31% of them found once; the top ten carry over 10%. The antigens these receptors bind are not known. The source material was cultured CD8+ T cells from PBMCs, sampled from culture after CMV antigen stimulation. The receptors shown here come from a human donor in good health (CMV status not recorded). Some clones in this sample may be carry-over from other donors' samples.

The rearrangement links TRBV12-3 or TRBV12-4 to TRBJ1-2, with a possible D match to TRBD1 (5 bases). This CDR3 spans 13 amino acids. V was clipped by 5 bases and J by 5 bases, with 12 bases between them. This CDR3 reads CASSPSGLYGYTF. For the CDR3, the DNA is TGTGCCAGCAGTCCCTCGGGGCTTTATGGCTACACCTTC.

The J gene is TRBJ1-5, the V gene TRBV6-6; possibly TRBD1 for D (6 bases). Deletions cut 0 bases from V and 5 bases from J, with 14 bases between. In germline, CDR1 is MNHNY, CDR2 SVGAGI (reference sequence). The CDR3 totals 16 residues. The CDR3 DNA follows: TGTGCCAGCAGTTACTCACGGGGCAAGGGGGATCAGCCCCAGCATTTT. The encoded protein is CASSYSRGKGDQPQHF.

This clonotype was seen a handful of times. The chain uses TRBV4-1 and TRBJ1-1; no clear D. Trimming cost V 2 bases and J 0 bases, with 7 bases left between them. This CDR3 is 14 amino acids long. From germline, CDR1 is MGHRA and CDR2 YSYEKL. CDR3 region: CASSQRMVNTEAFF. For the CDR3, the DNA is TGCGCCAGCAGCCAAAGGATGGTGAACACTGAAGCTTTCTTT.

This chain connects TRBV6-6 to TRBJ2-3; tentative D call: TRBD1 (6 bases). The germline V gene encodes CDR1 MNHNY and CDR2 SVGAGI (reference sequence). This CDR3 has 16 amino acids. Trimming removed 2 bases from V and 6 bases from J, with 18 bases in between. The CDR3 DNA follows: TGTGCCAGCAGTTACACTGGACAGAATAACATGGATACGCAGTATTTT. Protein: CASSYTGQNNMDTQYF.

J is TRBJ2-3 and V is TRBV4-2; a possible D gene is TRBD2 (6 bases). Trimming shortened V by 0 bases and J by 5 bases, and 12 bases separated the two germline ends. The CDR3 spans 15 residues. Germline CDR1 and CDR2: LGHNA and YNFKEQ. The CDR3 DNA follows: TGTGCCAGCAGCCAAGACATCGGGGGTGGAGATACGCAGTATTTT. Translating gives CASSQDIGGGDTQYF.

The rearrangement links TRBV9 to TRBJ2-2; 7 nucleotides agree with TRBD1. The CDR3 covers 17 residues. V shed 2 bases, J shed 0 bases, and the junction held 7 bases outside the gene matches. Germline CDR1 is SGDLS and CDR2 is YYNGEE. CDR3: CASSVPGGDANTGELFF. The CDR3 coding sequence is TGTGCCAGCAGCGTGCCAGGGGGAGACGCGAACACCGGGGAGCTGTTTTTT.

The chain combines TRBV19 with TRBJ1-2; 9 nucleotides agree with TRBD1. J gave up 4 bases and V 6 bases, and 6 bases lay outside the gene matches. This CDR3 is 14 amino acids long. Germline CDR1 is LNHDA and CDR2 is SQIVND (reference sequence). CDR3 in amino acids: CASSPQGALYGYTF. The CDR3 region has the DNA TGTGCCAGTAGCCCACAGGGGGCCCTCTATGGCTACACCTTC.

The J gene is TRBJ1-6, the V gene TRBV20-1; weak D call: TRBD1 (6 bases). The V end was cut by 6 bases, the J end by 0 bases, with 15 bases between. CDR1 and CDR2 from the germline V gene are DFQATT and SNEGSKA (reference sequence). CDR3 length: 16 amino acids. For the CDR3, the DNA is TGCAGTGCAAAGGGACACCCGAGCTCCTATAATTCACCCCTCCACTTT. It translates to CSAKGHPSSYNSPLHF.

This clonotype was counted many times. The rearrangement uses TRBV7-3 and TRBJ2-7; 8 positions agree with TRBD1. CDR1 and CDR2 (germline): SGHTA, FQGTGA. The CDR3 is made up of 16 amino acids. V gave up 6 bases and J gave up 1 base; unmatched junction bases: 11. The CDR3 DNA reads as TGTGCCAGCAGTGACCGGGACAGGCAGTGTTCCTACGAGCAGTACGTC. Residues: CASSDRDRQCSYEQYV.

There are many counts of this clonotype. The J gene is TRBJ2-3, the V gene TRBV4-1; D is perhaps TRBD1 (6 bases). The CDR3 runs 15 residues. Trimming removed 1 base at V and 1 base at J, with 9 bases between. CDR1 MGHRA and CDR2 YSYEKL come from the germline V gene. The CDR3 reads CASSQGGGRTDTQYF. The CDR3 bases are TGCGCCAGCAGCCAAGGAGGGGGACGCACAGATACGCAGTATTTT.

This chain joins TRBV5-8 and TRBJ2-7; D is perhaps TRBD2 (6 bases). Per the germline V gene, CDR1 is SGHTS and CDR2 is YDEGEE. V lost 8 bases, J lost 3 bases, and 18 bases lay in between. This CDR3 comprises 14 residues. The CDR3 nucleotides read TGTGCCAGTGCCGGGACTCCGGGGATCTACGAGCAGTACGTC. Translated: CASAGTPGIYEQYV.

This sequence joins TRBV12-3 or TRBV12-4 and TRBJ1-5, with D possibly matching TRBD1 (6 bases). The CDR3 has 14 amino acids. Trimming took off 9 bases at V and 0 bases at J, with 12 bases between the two ends. CDR3 region: CASIRGHSNQPQHF. The CDR3 DNA is TGTGCCAGTATCCGGGGACATAGCAATCAGCCCCAGCATTTT.

The J gene is TRBJ2-1, the V gene TRBV12-3 or TRBV12-4, with D possibly TRBD1 on 5 matching bases. Deletions cut 7 bases from V and 2 bases from J, with 18 bases between. The CDR3 extends over 16 amino acids. The CDR3 region has the DNA TGTGCCAGCACGGCGGACACTCAACAGGCCTACAATGAGCAGTTCTTC. Translated, it gives CASTADTQQAYNEQFF.

This clonotype occurred a few times. The gene calls are TRBV5-4 and TRBJ1-1; D gene uncertain. The V gene's germline CDR1 is SGHNT and CDR2 YYREEE (reference sequence). This CDR3 comprises 15 residues. Trimming removed 1 base at V and 5 bases at J, with 15 bases between. CDR3 loop: CASSLSGILGTEAFF. For the CDR3, the DNA is TGTGCCAGCAGCTTGTCGGGCATACTGGGGACTGAAGCTTTCTTT.

This clonotype was seen only a few times. V is TRBV7-6 and J is TRBJ2-5; TRBD1 matches 9 bases. With 8 bases clipped from V and 3 bases from J, the junction kept 7 bases outside the gene matches. The germline V gene has CDR1 SGHVS and CDR2 FNYEAQ. The CDR3 has 14 amino acids. CDR3 in amino acids: CASRQGDREETQYF. DNA of the CDR3: TGTGCCAGCCGTCAAGGGGACAGGGAAGAGACCCAGTACTTC.

The rearrangement joins TRBV9 to TRBJ1-6, with D uncertain. V shed 0 bases and J shed 6 bases, with 7 bases lying between them. The CDR3 extends over 14 amino acids. The V gene's germline CDR1 is SGDLS and CDR2 YYNGEE. The CDR3 here is CASSVVGSNSPLHF. CDR3 in DNA: TGTGCCAGCAGCGTAGTGGGCAGTAATTCACCCCTCCACTTT.

CDR3 region: CASRRKTGGNTEAFF. The DNA for the CDR3 is TGTGCCAGCAGACGAAAGACAGGGGGGAACACTGAAGCTTTCTTT. The rearrangement links TRBV6-5 to TRBJ1-1; 9 bases are shared with TRBD1. J lost 1 base, V lost 6 bases, and 6 bases had no gene match. The CDR3 is 15 residues long. Germline V gives CDR1 MNHEY, CDR2 SVGAGI.

Written as DNA, the CDR3 is TGCGCCAGCAGCCACTACGAGGCAGGGACCTCCTACGAGCAGTACTTC. This translates into CASSHYEAGTSYEQYF. This sequence joins TRBV4-1 and TRBJ2-7; D may be TRBD1 or TRBD2 (5 bases each). CDR3 length equals 16 residues. CDR1 is MGHRA and CDR2 is YSYEKL in the germline V gene. The ends were cut back, 3 bases at V and 0 bases at J, with 15 bases in the middle.

This clonotype was recorded many times. The chain joins TRBV7-2 to TRBJ1-5; D gene unclear. The germline CDR1 and CDR2 sequences are SGHTA and FQGNSA. The CDR3 loop spans 14 amino acids. V was pared by 2 bases and J by 7 bases, with 12 bases between. CDR3 protein: CASSLLGITQPQHF. As DNA, the CDR3 is TGTGCCAGCAGCTTATTGGGGATAACACAGCCCCAGCATTTT.